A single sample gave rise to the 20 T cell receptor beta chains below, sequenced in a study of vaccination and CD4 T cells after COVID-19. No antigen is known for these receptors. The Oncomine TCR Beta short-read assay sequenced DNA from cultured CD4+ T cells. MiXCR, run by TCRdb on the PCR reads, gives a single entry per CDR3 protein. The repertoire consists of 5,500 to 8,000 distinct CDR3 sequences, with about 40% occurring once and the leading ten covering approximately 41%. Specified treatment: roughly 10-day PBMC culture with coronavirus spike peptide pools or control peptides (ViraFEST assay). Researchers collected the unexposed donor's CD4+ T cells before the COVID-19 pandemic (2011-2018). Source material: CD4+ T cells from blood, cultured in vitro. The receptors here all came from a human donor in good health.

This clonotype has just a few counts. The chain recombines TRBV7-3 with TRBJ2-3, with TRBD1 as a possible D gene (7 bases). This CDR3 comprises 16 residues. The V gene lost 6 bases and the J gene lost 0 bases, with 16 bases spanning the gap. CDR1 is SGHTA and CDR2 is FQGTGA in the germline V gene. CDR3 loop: CASRPGGTSSTDTQYF. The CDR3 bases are TGTGCCAGCAGACCAGGGGGGACATCTAGCACAGATACGCAGTATTTT.

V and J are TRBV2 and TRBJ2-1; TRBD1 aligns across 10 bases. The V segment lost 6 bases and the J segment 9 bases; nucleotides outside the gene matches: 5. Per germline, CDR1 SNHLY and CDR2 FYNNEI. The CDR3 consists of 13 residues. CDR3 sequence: CASRAGQGTEQFF. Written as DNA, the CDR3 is TGTGCCAGCAGGGCGGGACAGGGGACTGAGCAGTTCTTC.

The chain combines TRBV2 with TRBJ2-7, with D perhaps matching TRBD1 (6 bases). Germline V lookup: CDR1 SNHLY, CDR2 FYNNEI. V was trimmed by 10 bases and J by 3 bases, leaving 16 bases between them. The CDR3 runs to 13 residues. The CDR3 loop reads CATRGEGNYEQYF. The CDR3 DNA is TGTGCCACCAGGGGCGAGGGGAACTACGAGCAGTACTTC.

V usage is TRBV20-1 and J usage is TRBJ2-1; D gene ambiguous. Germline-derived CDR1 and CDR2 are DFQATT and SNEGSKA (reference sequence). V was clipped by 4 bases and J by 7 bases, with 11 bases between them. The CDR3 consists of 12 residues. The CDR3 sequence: CSATVVLNEQFF. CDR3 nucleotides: TGCAGTGCTACCGTCGTTCTGAATGAGCAGTTCTTC.

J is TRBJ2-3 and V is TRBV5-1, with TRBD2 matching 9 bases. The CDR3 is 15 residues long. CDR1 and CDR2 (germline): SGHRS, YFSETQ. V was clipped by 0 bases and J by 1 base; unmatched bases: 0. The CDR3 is CASSLGTSGTDTQYF. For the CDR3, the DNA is TGCGCCAGCAGCTTGGGGACTAGCGGCACAGATACGCAGTATTTT.

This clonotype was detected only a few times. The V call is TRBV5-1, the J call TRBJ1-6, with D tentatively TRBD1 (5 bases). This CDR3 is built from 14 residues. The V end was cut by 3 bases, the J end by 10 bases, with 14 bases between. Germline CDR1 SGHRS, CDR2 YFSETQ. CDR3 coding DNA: TGCGCCAGCAGCTACCAGGGCTCGGGATCACCCCTCCACTTT. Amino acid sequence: CASSYQGSGSPLHF.

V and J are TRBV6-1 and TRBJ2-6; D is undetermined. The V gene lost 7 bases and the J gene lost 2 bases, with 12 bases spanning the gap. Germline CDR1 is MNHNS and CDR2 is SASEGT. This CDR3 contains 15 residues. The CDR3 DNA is TGTGCCAGCATAAAGCAGATAACTGGGGCCAACGTCCTGACTTTC. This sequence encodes CASIKQITGANVLTF.

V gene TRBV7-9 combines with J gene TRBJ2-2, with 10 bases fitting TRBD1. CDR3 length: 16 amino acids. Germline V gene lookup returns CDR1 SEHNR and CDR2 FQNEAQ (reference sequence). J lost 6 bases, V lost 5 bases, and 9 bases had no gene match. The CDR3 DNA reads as TGTGCCAGCAGCATTCGACAGGGGGCGATGTCCGGGGAGCTGTTTTTT. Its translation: CASSIRQGAMSGELFF.

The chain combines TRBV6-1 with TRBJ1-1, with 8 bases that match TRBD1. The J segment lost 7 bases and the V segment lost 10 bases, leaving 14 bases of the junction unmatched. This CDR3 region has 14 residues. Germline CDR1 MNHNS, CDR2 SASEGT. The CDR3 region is CAILNLQGAGEAFF. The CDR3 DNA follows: TGTGCCATCTTGAATCTTCAGGGGGCTGGTGAAGCTTTCTTT.

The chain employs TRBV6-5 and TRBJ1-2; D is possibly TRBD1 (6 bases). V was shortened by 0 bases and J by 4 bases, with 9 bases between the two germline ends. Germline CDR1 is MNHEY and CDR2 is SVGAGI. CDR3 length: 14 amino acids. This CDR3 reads CASSYSGGLYGYTF. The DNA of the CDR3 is TGTGCCAGCAGTTACTCAGGGGGGCTCTATGGCTACACCTTC.

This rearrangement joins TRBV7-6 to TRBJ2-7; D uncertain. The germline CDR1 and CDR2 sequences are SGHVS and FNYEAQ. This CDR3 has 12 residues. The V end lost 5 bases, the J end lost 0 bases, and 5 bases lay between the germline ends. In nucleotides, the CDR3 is TGTGCCAGCAGCCCCAACTCCTACGAGCAGTACTTC. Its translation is CASSPNSYEQYF.

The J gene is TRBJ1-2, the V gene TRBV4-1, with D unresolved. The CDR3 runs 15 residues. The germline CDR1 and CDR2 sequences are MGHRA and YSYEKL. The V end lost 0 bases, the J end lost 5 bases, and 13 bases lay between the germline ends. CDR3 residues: CASSQEMRQVYGYTF. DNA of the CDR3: TGCGCCAGCAGCCAAGAGATGAGACAAGTTTATGGCTACACCTTC.

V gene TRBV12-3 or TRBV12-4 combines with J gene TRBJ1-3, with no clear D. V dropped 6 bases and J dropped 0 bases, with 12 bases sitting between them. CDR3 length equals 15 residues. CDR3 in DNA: TGTGCCAGCAGATCCCTACTTAGCTCTGGAAACACCATATATTTT. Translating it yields CASRSLLSSGNTIYF.

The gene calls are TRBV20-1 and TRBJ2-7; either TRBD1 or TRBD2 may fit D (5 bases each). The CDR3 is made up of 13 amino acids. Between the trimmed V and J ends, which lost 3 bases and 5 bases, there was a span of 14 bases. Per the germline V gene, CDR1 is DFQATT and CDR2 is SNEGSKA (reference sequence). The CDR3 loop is CSASGGIQDEQYF. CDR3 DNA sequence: TGCAGTGCTAGTGGGGGAATTCAGGACGAGCAGTACTTC.

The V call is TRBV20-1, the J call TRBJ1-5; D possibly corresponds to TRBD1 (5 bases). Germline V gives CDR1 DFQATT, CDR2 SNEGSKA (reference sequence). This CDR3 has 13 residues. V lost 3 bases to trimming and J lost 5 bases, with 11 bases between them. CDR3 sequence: CSASGRGDQPQHF. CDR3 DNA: TGCAGTGCTAGCGGACGGGGGGATCAGCCCCAGCATTTT.

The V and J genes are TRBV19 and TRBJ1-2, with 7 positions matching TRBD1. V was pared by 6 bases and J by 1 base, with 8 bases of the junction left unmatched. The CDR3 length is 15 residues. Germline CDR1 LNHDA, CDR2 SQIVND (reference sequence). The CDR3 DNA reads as TGTGCCAGTAGCCCGGACAGGTGGTTTAACTATGGCTACACCTTC. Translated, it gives CASSPDRWFNYGYTF. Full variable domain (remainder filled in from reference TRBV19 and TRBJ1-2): DGGITQSPKYLFRKEGQNVTLSCEQNLNHDAMYWYRQDPGQGLRLIYYSQIVNDFQKGDIAEGYSVSREKKESFPLTVTSAQKNPTAFYLCASSPDRWFNYGYTFGSGTRLTVV.

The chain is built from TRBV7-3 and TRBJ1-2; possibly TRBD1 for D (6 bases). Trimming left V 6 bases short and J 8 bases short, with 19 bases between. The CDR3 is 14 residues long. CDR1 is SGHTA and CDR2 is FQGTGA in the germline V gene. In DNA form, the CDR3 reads TGTGCCAGCAGGTTTGGACAGCCTGGGAACGGCTACACCTTC. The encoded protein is CASRFGQPGNGYTF. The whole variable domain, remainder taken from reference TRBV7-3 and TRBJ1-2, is GAGVSQTPSNKVTEKGKYVELRCDPISGHTALYWYRQSLGQGPEFLIYFQGTGAADDSGLPNDRFFAVRPEGSVSTLKIQRTERGDSAVYLCASRFGQPGNGYTFGSGTRLTVV.

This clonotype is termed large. The CDR3 spells CAWNGQGEAFF. In DNA form, the CDR3 reads TGTGCCTGGAATGGGCAGGGTGAAGCTTTCTTT. The chain has TRBV30 and TRBJ1-1; tentatively, D is TRBD1 (5 bases). The CDR3 is 11 amino acids. V lost 4 bases and J 7 bases, leaving 10 bases between the germline ends. From germline, CDR1 is GTSNPN and CDR2 SVGIG (reference sequence).

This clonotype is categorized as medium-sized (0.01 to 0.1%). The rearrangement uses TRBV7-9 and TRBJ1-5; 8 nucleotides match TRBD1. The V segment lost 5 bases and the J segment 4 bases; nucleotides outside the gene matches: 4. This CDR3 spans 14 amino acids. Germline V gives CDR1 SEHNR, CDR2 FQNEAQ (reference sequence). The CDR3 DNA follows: TGTGCCAGCAGCCTCGACAGGGGTAATCAGCCCCAGCATTTT. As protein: CASSLDRGNQPQHF.

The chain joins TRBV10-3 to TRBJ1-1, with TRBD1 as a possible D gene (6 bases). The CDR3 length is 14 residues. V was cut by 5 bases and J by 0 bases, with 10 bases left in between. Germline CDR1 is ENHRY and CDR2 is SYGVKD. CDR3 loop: CAISRGELNTEAFF. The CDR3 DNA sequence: TGTGCCATCAGTAGGGGGGAGCTGAACACTGAAGCTTTCTTT.